This TCR beta chain derives from a study of blood T cells in healthy people across ages. Study summary: The capture of about one barcoded beta molecule per two T cells was achieved by template switching. General study findings and limits: Long-lived and aged donors differed, with more naive CD4+ cells and higher diversity in the long-lived.

The CDR3 has 18 amino acids. The germline CDR1 and CDR2 sequences are SNHLY and FYNNEI. The V end was cut by 6 bases, the J end by 1 base, with 25 bases between. A second about 6 to 11 cycle PCR used barcoded and J-beta primers. TCRdb used MiXCR to reprocess the 5' RACE reads, holding one entry per CDR3 protein. The sample yields just over 1 million distinct CDR3 sequences, 45% seen once. This clonotype was picked up a small number of times. What it binds is not known. Sequenced sample: blood. The V and J genes are TRBV2 and TRBJ2-7; TRBD2 is a possible D gene (6 bases). The source is a woman in her sixties in good health. CDR3 loop: CASSDARGGSGPSYEQYF. The CDR3 coding sequence is TGTGCCAGCAGCGACGCGAGGGGTGGTAGCGGACCTTCCTACGAGCAGTACTTC. The entire variable domain, with the rest obtained from reference TRBV2 and TRBJ2-7, is as follows: EPEVTQTPSHQVTQMGQEVILRCVPISNHLYFYWYRQILGQKVEFLVSFYNNEISEKSEIFDDQFSVERPDGSNFTLKIRSTKLEDSAMYFCASSDARGGSGPSYEQYFGPGTRLTVT.